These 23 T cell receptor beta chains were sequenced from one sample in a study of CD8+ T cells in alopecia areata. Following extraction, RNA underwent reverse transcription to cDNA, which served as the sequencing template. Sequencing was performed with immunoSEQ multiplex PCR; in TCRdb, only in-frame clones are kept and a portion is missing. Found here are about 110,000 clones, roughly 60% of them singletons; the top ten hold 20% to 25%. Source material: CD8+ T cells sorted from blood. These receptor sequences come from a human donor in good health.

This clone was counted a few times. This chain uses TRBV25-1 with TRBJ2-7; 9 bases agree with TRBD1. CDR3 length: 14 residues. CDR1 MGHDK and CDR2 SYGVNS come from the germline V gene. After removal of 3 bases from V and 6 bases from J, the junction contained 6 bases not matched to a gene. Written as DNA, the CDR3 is TGTGCCAGCAGTGACCCGGGGACAGGGAGCGAGCAGTACTTC. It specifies CASSDPGTGSEQYF.

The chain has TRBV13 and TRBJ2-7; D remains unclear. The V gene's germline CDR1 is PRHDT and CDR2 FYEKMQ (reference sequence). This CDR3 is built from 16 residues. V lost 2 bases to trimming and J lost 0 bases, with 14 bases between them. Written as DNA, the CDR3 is TGTGCCAGCAGCTTAAACTCGGCAGGCGGCTCCTACGAGCAGTACTTC. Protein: CASSLNSAGGSYEQYF.

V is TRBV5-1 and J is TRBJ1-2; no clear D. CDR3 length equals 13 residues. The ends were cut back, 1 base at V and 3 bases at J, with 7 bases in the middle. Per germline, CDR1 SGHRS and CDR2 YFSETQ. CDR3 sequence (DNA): TGCGCCAGCAGCTTGATCGGTTACTATGGCTACACCTTC. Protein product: CASSLIGYYGYTF. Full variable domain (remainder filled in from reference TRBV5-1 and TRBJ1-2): KAGVTQTPRYLIKTRGQQVTLSCSPISGHRSVSWYQQTPGQGLQFLFEYFSETQRNKGNFPGRFSGRQFSNSRSEMNVSTLELGDSALYLCASSLIGYYGYTFGSGTRLTVV.

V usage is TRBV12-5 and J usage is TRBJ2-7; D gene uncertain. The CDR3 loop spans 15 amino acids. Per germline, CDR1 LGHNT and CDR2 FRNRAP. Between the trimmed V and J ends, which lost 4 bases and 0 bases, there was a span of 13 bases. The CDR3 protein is CASGSRCWYSYEQYF. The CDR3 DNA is TGTGCTAGTGGTTCTCGCTGCTGGTACTCCTACGAGCAGTACTTC.

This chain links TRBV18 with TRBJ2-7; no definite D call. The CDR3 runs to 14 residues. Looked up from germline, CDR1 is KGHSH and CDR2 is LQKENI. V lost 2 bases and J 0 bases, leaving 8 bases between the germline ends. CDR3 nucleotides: TGTGCCAGCTCACCAGACACTGGCTCCTACGAGCAGTACTTC. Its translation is CASSPDTGSYEQYF. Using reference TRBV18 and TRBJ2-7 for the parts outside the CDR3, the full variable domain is NAGVMQNPRHLVRRRGQEARLRCSPMKGHSHVYWYRQLPEEGLKFMVYLQKENIIDESGMPKERFSAEFPKEGPSILRIQQVVRGDSAAYFCASSPDTGSYEQYFGPGTRLTVT.

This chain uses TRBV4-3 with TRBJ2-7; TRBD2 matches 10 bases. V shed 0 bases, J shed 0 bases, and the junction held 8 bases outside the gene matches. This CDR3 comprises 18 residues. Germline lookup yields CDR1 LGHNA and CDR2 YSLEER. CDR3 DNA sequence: TGCGCCAGCAGCCAAGATGTAACTAGCGGGAAGAGCTCCTACGAGCAGTACTTC. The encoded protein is CASSQDVTSGKSSYEQYF.

The CDR3 spells CASSDTGGGSPLHF. CDR3 bases: TGTGCCAGCAGTGATACCGGGGGAGGATCACCCCTCCACTTT. The chain uses TRBV2 and TRBJ1-6; possibly TRBD1 for D (5 bases). Per germline, CDR1 SNHLY and CDR2 FYNNEI. Between the trimmed V and J ends, which lost 3 bases and 10 bases, there was a span of 13 bases. The CDR3 length is 14 residues. Full variable domain (missing parts from reference TRBV2 and TRBJ1-6): EPEVTQTPSHQVTQMGQEVILRCVPISNHLYFYWYRQILGQKVEFLVSFYNNEISEKSEIFDDQFSVERPDGSNFTLKIRSTKLEDSAMYFCASSDTGGGSPLHFGNGTRLTVT.

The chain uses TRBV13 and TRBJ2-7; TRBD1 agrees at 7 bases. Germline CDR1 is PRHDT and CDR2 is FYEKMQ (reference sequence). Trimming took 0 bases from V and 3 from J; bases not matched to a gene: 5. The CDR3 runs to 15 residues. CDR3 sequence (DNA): TGTGCCAGCAGCTTAGGAGGGGGCCGGCACTACGAGCAGTACTTC. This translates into CASSLGGGRHYEQYF.

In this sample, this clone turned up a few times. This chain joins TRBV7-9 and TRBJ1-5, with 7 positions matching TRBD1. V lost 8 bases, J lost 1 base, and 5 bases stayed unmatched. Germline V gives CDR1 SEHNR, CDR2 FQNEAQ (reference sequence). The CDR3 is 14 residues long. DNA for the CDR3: TGTGCCAGCGCCTTGGGACAGAGCAATCAGCCCCAGCATTTT. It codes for CASALGQSNQPQHF.

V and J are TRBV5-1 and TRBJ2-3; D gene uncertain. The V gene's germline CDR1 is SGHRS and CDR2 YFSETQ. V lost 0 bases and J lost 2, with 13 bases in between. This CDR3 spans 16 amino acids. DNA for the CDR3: TGCGCCAGCAGCTTGGGCGACAACTCCTTCACAGATACGCAGTATTTT. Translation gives CASSLGDNSFTDTQYF.

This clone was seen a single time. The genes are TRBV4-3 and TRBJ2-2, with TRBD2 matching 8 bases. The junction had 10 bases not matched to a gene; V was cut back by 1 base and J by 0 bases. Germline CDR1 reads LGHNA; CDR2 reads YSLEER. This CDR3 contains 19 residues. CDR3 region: CASSQVTVAGKSNTGELFF. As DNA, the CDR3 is TGCGCCAGCAGCCAAGTTACGGTAGCGGGGAAATCGAACACCGGGGAGCTGTTTTTT.

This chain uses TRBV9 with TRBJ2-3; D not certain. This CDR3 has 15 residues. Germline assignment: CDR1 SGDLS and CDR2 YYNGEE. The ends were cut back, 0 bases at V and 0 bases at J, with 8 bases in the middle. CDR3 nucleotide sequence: TGTGCCAGCAGCGTAGTTGGCAGGAGCACAGATACGCAGTATTTT. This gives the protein CASSVVGRSTDTQYF.

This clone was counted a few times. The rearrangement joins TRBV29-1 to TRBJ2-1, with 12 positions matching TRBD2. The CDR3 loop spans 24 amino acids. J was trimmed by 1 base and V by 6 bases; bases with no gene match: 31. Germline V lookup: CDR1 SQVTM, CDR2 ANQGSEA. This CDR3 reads CSVLLAGGFRSPYFFPQSYNEQFF. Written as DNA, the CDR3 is TGCAGCGTCTTACTAGCGGGGGGTTTTAGGTCCCCATATTTTTTCCCCCAATCCTACAATGAGCAGTTCTTC.

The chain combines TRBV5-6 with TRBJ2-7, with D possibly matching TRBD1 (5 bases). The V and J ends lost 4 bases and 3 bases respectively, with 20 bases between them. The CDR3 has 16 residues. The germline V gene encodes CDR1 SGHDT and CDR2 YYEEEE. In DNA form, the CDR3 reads TGTGCCAGCAGCCCGCAGGGTACCCTCCTACTCTACGAGCAGTACTTC. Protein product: CASSPQGTLLLYEQYF.

CDR3 sequence: CASSSGTSYDNEQFF. The CDR3 nucleotides read TGTGCCAGCAGCTCCGGGACTAGTTACGATAATGAGCAGTTCTTC. The chain recombines TRBV2 with TRBJ2-1, with 8 bases that match TRBD2. Germline CDR1 reads SNHLY; CDR2 reads FYNNEI. CDR3 length equals 15 residues. V gave up 6 bases and J gave up 7 bases; unmatched junction bases: 11. The complete variable domain, with remaining parts taken from reference TRBV2 and TRBJ2-1, reads EPEVTQTPSHQVTQMGQEVILRCVPISNHLYFYWYRQILGQKVEFLVSFYNNEISEKSEIFDDQFSVERPDGSNFTLKIRSTKLEDSAMYFCASSSGTSYDNEQFFGPGTRLTVL.

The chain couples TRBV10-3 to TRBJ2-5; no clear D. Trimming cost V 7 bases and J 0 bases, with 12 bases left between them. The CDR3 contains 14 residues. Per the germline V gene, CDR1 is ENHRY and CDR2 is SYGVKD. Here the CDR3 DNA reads TGTGCCATCAAGGCTGGAGAGTACCAAGAGACCCAGTACTTC. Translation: CAIKAGEYQETQYF.

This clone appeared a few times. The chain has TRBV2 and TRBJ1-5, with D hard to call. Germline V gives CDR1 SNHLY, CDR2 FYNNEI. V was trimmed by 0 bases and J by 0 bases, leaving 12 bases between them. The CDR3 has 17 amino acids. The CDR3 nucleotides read TGTGCCAGCAGTGAAGCCCCTTTCAGGTATAGCAATCAGCCCCAGCATTTT. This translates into CASSEAPFRYSNQPQHF.

The CDR3 DNA reads TGTGCCAGCAGCGCCGGGAGGGGGCCGCAGTATTTT. It is translated as CASSAGRGPQYF. The chain is built from TRBV9 and TRBJ2-3; D is possibly TRBD2 (8 bases). V dropped 3 bases and J dropped 10 bases, with 12 bases sitting between them. CDR1 is SGDLS, CDR2 YYNGEE, per germline. The CDR3 sequence is 12 residues long.

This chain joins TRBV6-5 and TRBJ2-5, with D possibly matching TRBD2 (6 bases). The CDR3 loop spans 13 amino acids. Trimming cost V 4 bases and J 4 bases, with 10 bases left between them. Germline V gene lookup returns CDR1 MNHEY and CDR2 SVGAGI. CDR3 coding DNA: TGTGCCAGCAGTTTACTAGCAGGAGAGACCCAGTACTTC. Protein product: CASSLLAGETQYF.

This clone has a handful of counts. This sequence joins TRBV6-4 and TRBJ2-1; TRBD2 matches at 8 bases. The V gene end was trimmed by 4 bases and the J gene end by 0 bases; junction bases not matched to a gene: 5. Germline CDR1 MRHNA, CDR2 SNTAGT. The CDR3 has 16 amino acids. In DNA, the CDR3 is TGTGCCAGCAGTGCTGGGGCGGGGGGCTCCTACAATGAGCAGTTCTTC. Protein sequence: CASSAGAGGSYNEQFF.

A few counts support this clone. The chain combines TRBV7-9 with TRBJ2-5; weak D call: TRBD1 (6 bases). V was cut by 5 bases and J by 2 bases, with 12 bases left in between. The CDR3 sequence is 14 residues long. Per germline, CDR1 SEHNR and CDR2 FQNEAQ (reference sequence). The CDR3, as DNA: TGTGCCAGCAGCGCCGGGACACTTCAAGAGACCCAGTACTTC. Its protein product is CASSAGTLQETQYF.

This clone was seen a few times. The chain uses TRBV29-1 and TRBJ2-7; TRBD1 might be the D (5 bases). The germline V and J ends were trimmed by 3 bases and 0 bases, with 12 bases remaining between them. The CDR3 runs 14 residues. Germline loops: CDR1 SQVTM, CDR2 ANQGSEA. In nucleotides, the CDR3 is TGCAGCGTTGAGACGTCAGGGTCCTCCTACGAGCAGTACTTC. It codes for CSVETSGSSYEQYF.

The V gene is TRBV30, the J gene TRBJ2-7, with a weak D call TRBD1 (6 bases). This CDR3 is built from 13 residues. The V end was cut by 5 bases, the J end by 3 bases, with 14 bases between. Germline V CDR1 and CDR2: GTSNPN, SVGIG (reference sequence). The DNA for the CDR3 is TGTGCCTGGCGGACAGTCCTCCACTACGAGCAGTACTTC. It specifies CAWRTVLHYEQYF.